Listed here are 23 T cell receptor beta chains from one sample, sequenced in a study of T cells in Graves' hyperthyroidism and ophthalmopathy. Researchers took RNA transcripts and amplified the TCR beta CDR3 regions from them. In the first-round RT-PCR of the TCR CDR3, the HTBI primer set was used. TCRdb reprocessed the multiplex PCR reads via MiXCR and lists one record per CDR3 protein. The data show 640,000 or so distinct CDR3 sequences, over 12% seen once. Material: blood. These receptors all stem from a woman aged 18 to 35 with Graves' ophthalmopathy.

This clonotype has more than one count but fewer than ten. V is TRBV24-1 and J is TRBJ2-3, with TRBD1 matching over 7 bases. V trimming: 9 bases; J trimming: 2 bases; junction bases outside the gene matches: 4. CDR1 is KGHDR, CDR2 SFDVKD, per germline. This CDR3 has 13 residues. The CDR3 DNA sequence: TGTGCCACCGGGGACAGCCACACAGATACGCAGTATTTT. It codes for CATGDSHTDTQYF.

This clonotype came up once. The junction departs from the called germline gene at one end, perhaps through a read error. The chain combines TRBV7-6 with TRBJ2-2; D possibly corresponds to TRBD2 (5 bases). The CDR3 spans 15 residues. Germline CDR1 SGHVS, CDR2 FNYEAQ. Here the CDR3 reads CASSLLTHNTGDLFF. The CDR3 DNA sequence: TGTGCCAGCAGCCTACTTACCCATAACACCGGGGATCTGTTTTTT.

The chain is built from TRBV4-3 and TRBJ2-1, with D possibly being TRBD2 (6 bases). Germline-derived CDR1 and CDR2 are LGHNA and YSLEER. CDR3 length equals 14 residues. Between the trimmed V and J ends, which lost 3 bases and 8 bases, there was a span of 14 bases. CDR3 in amino acids: CASSQRLGKHEQFF. DNA for the CDR3: TGCGCCAGCAGCCAGAGACTAGGCAAGCATGAGCAGTTCTTC.

This chain joins TRBV9 and TRBJ1-5; D gene ambiguous. The V and J ends lost 4 bases and 8 bases respectively, with 16 bases between them. The CDR3 extends over 14 amino acids. Germline V gives CDR1 SGDLS, CDR2 YYNGEE. CDR3 nucleotide sequence: TGTGCCAGCAGCCCAAGCCGTCTCGGGGAGCCCCAGCATTTT. Protein sequence: CASSPSRLGEPQHF.

This clonotype came up many times. The rearrangement links TRBV5-1 to TRBJ1-4; 8 bases map to TRBD1. CDR1 and CDR2 (germline): SGHRS, YFSETQ. Unmatched junction bases numbered 6, after V lost 3 bases and J lost 5 bases. This CDR3 is built from 15 residues. CDR3 DNA sequence: TGCGCCAGCAGCTCCCCGGACAGGGAGAATGAAAAACTGTTTTTT. It translates to CASSSPDRENEKLFF.

This clonotype showed up many times. The J gene is TRBJ2-1, the V gene TRBV5-8; weak D call: TRBD2 (5 bases). Germline lookup yields CDR1 SGHTS and CDR2 YDEGEE. The CDR3 is 14 residues long. Trimming cost V 0 bases and J 6 bases, with 10 bases left between them. The CDR3 protein is CASSLGGRSNEQFF. The CDR3, as DNA: TGTGCCAGCAGCTTGGGAGGGAGATCCAATGAGCAGTTCTTC.

This chain uses TRBV9 with TRBJ2-1; 11 nucleotides agree with TRBD2. CDR3 length: 20 residues. Germline assignment: CDR1 SGDLS and CDR2 YYNGEE. V dropped 0 bases and J dropped 0; count of bases not matched to a gene: 11. CDR3 sequence reads: CASSVARTSGRGFSYNEQFF. The CDR3 bases are TGTGCCAGCAGCGTAGCTCGGACTAGCGGGCGAGGTTTCTCCTACAATGAGCAGTTCTTC.

Details on this clonotype: The CDR3 does not close with the conserved phenylalanine or tryptophan, likely indicating a read error. The gene calls are TRBV24-1 and TRBJ2-1; the D is unclear. The ends were cut back, 3 bases at V and 2 bases at J, with 16 bases in the middle. The V gene's germline CDR1 is KGHDR and CDR2 SFDVKD. This CDR3 spans 17 amino acids. CDR3 coding DNA: TGTGCCACCAGTGATGGCGAATTTCGTCAGACCTACAATGAGCAGTTCTTA. Its protein is CATSDGEFRQTYNEQFL.

The V call is TRBV19, the J call TRBJ2-6; tentatively, D is TRBD1 or TRBD2 (5 bases each). Trimming took off 3 bases at V and 0 bases at J, with 12 bases between the two ends. This CDR3 comprises 17 residues. Germline V gene sequence: CDR1 LNHDA, CDR2 SQIVND (reference sequence). This CDR3 is CASSIDSGSSGANVLTF. The CDR3 DNA reads as TGTGCCAGTAGTATTGACAGCGGAAGCTCTGGGGCCAACGTCCTGACTTTC.

V gene TRBV7-8 combines with J gene TRBJ1-1; TRBD1 agrees at 8 bases. There are 18 residues in the CDR3. In germline, CDR1 is SGHVS, CDR2 FQNEAQ. The junction had 20 bases not matched to a gene; V was cut back by 5 bases and J by 6 bases. CDR3: CASSGRQGIGGPSAEAFF. The CDR3, as DNA: TGTGCCAGCAGCGGGCGACAGGGGATCGGGGGTCCTTCGGCTGAAGCTTTCTTT.

This clonotype was observed at least ten times. V is TRBV19 and J is TRBJ2-7; 9 nucleotides line up with TRBD2. The germline V gene encodes CDR1 LNHDA and CDR2 SQIVND (reference sequence). The V gene end was trimmed by 3 bases and the J gene end by 2 bases; junction bases not matched to a gene: 5. The CDR3 has 15 residues. DNA of the CDR3: TGTGCCAGTAGTATTGGTAGCGGGAGTCCCTACGAGCAGTACTTC. Its protein is CASSIGSGSPYEQYF. Variable domain in full (rest from reference TRBV19 and TRBJ2-7): DGGITQSPKYLFRKEGQNVTLSCEQNLNHDAMYWYRQDPGQGLRLIYYSQIVNDFQKGDIAEGYSVSREKKESFPLTVTSAQKNPTAFYLCASSIGSGSPYEQYFGPGTRLTVT.

Remarks on this clonotype: One base away lies a much larger clone, so this may be a sequencing read error. The chain links TRBV11-3 to TRBJ2-7, with 9 bases lining up with TRBD1. Germline CDR1 and CDR2: SGHNT and YENEEA. The CDR3 extends over 16 amino acids. Here the CDR3 DNA reads TGTGCCAGCAGCTTCGCGGGACAGGGAAGGAGTTACGAGAAGTACTTC. This translates into CASSFAGQGRSYEKYF.

The CDR3 DNA reads as TGTGCCAGCAGCTTGTCCACAGGCACCGGGGAGCTGTTTTTT. Its protein product is CASSLSTGTGELFF. This rearrangement joins TRBV11-3 to TRBJ2-2; tentatively, D is TRBD1 (5 bases). The CDR3 runs to 14 residues. Trimming shortened V by 3 bases and J by 4 bases, and 9 bases separated the two germline ends. Germline CDR1 reads SGHNT; CDR2 reads YENEEA.

This clonotype was counted ten times or more. This chain connects TRBV4-3 to TRBJ1-1, with TRBD1 identical over 7 bases. The CDR3 runs to 15 residues. CDR1 LGHNA and CDR2 YSLEER come from the germline V gene. J gave up 5 bases and V 0 bases, and 6 bases lay outside the gene matches. The CDR3 is CASSQDSEGATEAFF. DNA of the CDR3: TGCGCCAGCAGCCAAGATTCGGAGGGGGCGACTGAAGCTTTCTTT.

The sample holds many counts of this clonotype. The J gene is TRBJ2-7, the V gene TRBV6-1; 13 positions agree with TRBD2. Per the germline V gene, CDR1 is MNHNS and CDR2 is SASEGT. The CDR3 contains 17 residues. With 5 bases clipped from V and 2 bases from J, the junction kept 9 bases outside the gene matches. The DNA of the CDR3 is TGTGCCAGCAGTTCGGGGACTAGCGGGAAACTGACCTACGAGCAGTACTTC. The encoded protein is CASSSGTSGKLTYEQYF.

V is TRBV7-8 and J is TRBJ2-6, with TRBD1 matching 8 bases. The CDR3 runs 17 residues. The V and J ends lost 5 bases and 0 bases, in that order; junction bases with no gene match: 6. Germline V lookup: CDR1 SGHVS, CDR2 FQNEAQ. The CDR3 coding sequence is TGTGCCAGCAGCCCGGGGACAGGTTCCTCTGGGGCCAACGTCCTGACTTTC. It yields the protein CASSPGTGSSGANVLTF.

This clonotype was picked up a small number of times. V is TRBV4-2 and J is TRBJ1-2; perhaps TRBD1 as D (5 bases). Trimming took off 1 base at V and 4 bases at J, with 13 bases between the two ends. In germline, CDR1 is LGHNA, CDR2 YNFKEQ. CDR3 length equals 15 residues. The CDR3 DNA follows: TGTGCCAGCAGCCAAGCCTTGACAGAAGTCTATGGCTACACCTTC. Translating gives CASSQALTEVYGYTF.

This clonotype was seen many times. The gene calls are TRBV27 and TRBJ1-1; D possibly corresponds to TRBD1 (5 bases). The V end was cut by 7 bases, the J end by 1 base, with 13 bases between. The germline V gene has CDR1 MNHEY and CDR2 SMNVEV (reference sequence). This CDR3 comprises 14 residues. For the CDR3, the DNA is TGTGCCAGCACCATCCTGGGGGGGAACACTGAAGCTTTCTTT. Its translation is CASTILGGNTEAFF.

This clonotype turned up a few times. The chain uses TRBV5-1 and TRBJ2-7, with TRBD2 as a possible D gene (6 bases). The CDR3 runs to 15 residues. Germline loops: CDR1 SGHRS, CDR2 YFSETQ. The V and J ends lost 0 bases and 2 bases respectively, with 12 bases between them. The CDR3 spells CASSLETGTAYEQYF. The CDR3 nucleotides are TGCGCCAGCAGCTTGGAAACCGGGACTGCCTACGAGCAGTACTTC.

In this sample, this clonotype turned up many times. CDR3 sequence (DNA): TGTGCCAGCAGACGGACGGGACCCTACAATGAGCAGTTCTTC. It translates to CASRRTGPYNEQFF. V and J are TRBV28 and TRBJ2-1; D may correspond to TRBD1 or TRBD2 (5 bases each). Trimming took off 6 bases at V and 2 bases at J, with 11 bases between the two ends. The CDR3 is 14 residues long. CDR1 is MDHEN, CDR2 SYDVKM, per germline. The full variable domain, rest sourced from reference TRBV28 and TRBJ2-1, is DVKVTQSSRYLVKRTGEKVFLECVQDMDHENMFWYRQDPGLGLRLIYFSYDVKMKEKGDIPEGYSVSREKKERFSLILESASTNQTSMYLCASRRTGPYNEQFFGPGTRLTVL.

Worth noting for this clonotype: Just one base apart from a much larger clone, this may be a read error. The chain is built from TRBV18 and TRBJ2-1, with D perhaps TRBD2 (6 bases). Per the germline V gene, CDR1 is KGHSH and CDR2 is LQKENI. This CDR3 is 17 amino acids long. V was clipped by 2 bases and J by 5 bases, with 19 bases between them. The CDR3 loop is CASSPGGRLVDDNEQFF. CDR3 nucleotides: TGTGCCAGCTCACCAGGGGGACGACTAGTGGATGACAATGAGCAGTTCTTC.

The J gene is TRBJ1-1, the V gene TRBV19; D perhaps matches TRBD1 (6 bases). The V end was cut by 3 bases, the J end by 9 bases, with 14 bases between. This CDR3 has 13 amino acids. Germline lookup yields CDR1 LNHDA and CDR2 SQIVND (reference sequence). The CDR3 region has the DNA TGTGCCAGTAGTATGAAGCCTGGGGGCAAAGCTTTCTTT. This translates into CASSMKPGGKAFF.

This clonotype was seen ten or more times. The CDR3 nucleotides read TGTGCCAGCAGCCCCGGTCGGACGTGGGGGGAGGGGGCGAGGGAGACCCAGTACTTC. Its translation is CASSPGRTWGEGARETQYF. The rearrangement links TRBV12-3 or TRBV12-4 to TRBJ2-5; possibly TRBD1 or TRBD2 for D (7 bases each). The CDR3 is 19 residues long. V dropped 6 bases and J dropped 5 bases, with 31 bases sitting between them.